The T cell receptor (beta chain) described here comes from a study of shared clonotypes between healthy human individuals. The genomic DNA of each subset was split evenly across several immunoSEQ plates. Profiled with immunoSEQ multiplex PCR; TCRdb holds only in-frame clones, not every one. Here the sample spans 450,000 to 600,000 clones, roughly 78% being singletons. Nashville, Tennessee was home to all donors, each a Caucasian adult. This clone was observed a handful of times. Its target is not known. The length of the CDR3 is 11 residues. V was cut by 3 bases and J by 5 bases, with 5 bases left in between. The V gene's germline CDR1 is DFQATT and CDR2 SNEGSKA (reference sequence). Study conclusions and caveats: Represented diversity, genetic and exposure-history alike, was limited by few donors.

The source of this sequence is a woman aged 40 to 55 in good health. Some clones in this sample may be carry-over from other donors' samples. The specimen sequenced was PBMCs. J is TRBJ2-1 and V is TRBV20-1; D ambiguous. CDR3 sequence: CSASVDNEQFF. As DNA, the CDR3 is TGCAGTGCTAGTGTAGACAATGAGCAGTTCTTC.